The 18 T cell receptor beta chains below were found in one sample sequenced in a study of blood T cell repertoires in COVID-19. The assay was immunoSEQ multiplex PCR, and TCRdb's table has in-frame clones only and misses some. The repertoire holds 110,000 to 150,000 clones, with about four fifths as singletons. Source material: peripheral blood. The origin of the receptors is a human donor in a cohort sampled during active COVID-19.

This chain joins TRBV6-5 and TRBJ2-7; weak D call: TRBD1 (6 bases). Per germline, CDR1 MNHEY and CDR2 SVGAGI. The ends were cut back, 6 bases at V and 4 bases at J, with 13 bases in the middle. CDR3 length: 13 residues. The CDR3 nucleotides read TGTGCCAGCAGGGGGGCAGACCGATACGAGCAGTACTTC. It yields the protein CASRGADRYEQYF.

This clone came up many times. The V gene is TRBV6-5, the J gene TRBJ2-7; 9 nucleotides align to TRBD2. The CDR3 spans 14 residues. The J segment lost 1 base and the V segment lost 7 bases, leaving 5 bases of the junction unmatched. Germline CDR1 reads MNHEY; CDR2 reads SVGAGI. The CDR3 region has the DNA TGTGCCAGCACCGCGGGGGGGAGATCCTACGAGCAGTACTTC. Encoded protein: CASTAGGRSYEQYF.

The chain is built from TRBV10-2 and TRBJ2-2; D not resolved. Germline loops: CDR1 WSHSY, CDR2 SAAADI. The CDR3 has 15 residues. V gave up 7 bases and J gave up 0 bases, with 12 bases separating them. The CDR3 region is CASKETASNTGELFF. Here the CDR3 DNA reads TGCGCCAGCAAAGAAACAGCCTCGAACACCGGGGAGCTGTTTTTT.

V gene TRBV12-2 combines with J gene TRBJ1-1. TRBV12-2 is a pseudogene segment. The CDR3 loop spans 13 amino acids. CDR3: CASRRAGTPEAFF. The CDR3 nucleotides are TGTGCAAGTCGCCGGGCGGGGACTCCTGAAGCTTTCTTT.

The rearrangement links TRBV3-1 (or the pseudogene TRBV3-2) to TRBJ2-7; TRBD2 matches at 8 bases. CDR3 size: 15 residues. J lost 6 bases, V lost 1 base, and 8 bases had no gene match. CDR1 LGHDT and CDR2 YNNKEL come from the germline V gene (reference sequence). In DNA, the CDR3 is TGTGCCAGCAGCCAAGTTACCGGGGGGGCCTCCGAGCAGTACTTC. Translation gives CASSQVTGGASEQYF.

The chain recombines TRBV30 with TRBJ1-5; weak D call: TRBD1 (6 bases). Germline assignment: CDR1 GTSNPN and CDR2 SVGIG (reference sequence). This CDR3 comprises 13 residues. V shed 4 bases and J shed 8 bases, with 15 bases lying between them. CDR3 residues: CAWNLGGDEPQHF. CDR3 DNA sequence: TGTGCCTGGAATTTAGGGGGGGATGAGCCCCAGCATTTT.

This chain links TRBV9 with TRBJ1-4; D may be TRBD1 (6 bases). Germline V gene sequence: CDR1 SGDLS, CDR2 YYNGEE. With 0 bases removed from V and 2 bases from J, the gap between germline ends came to 8 bases. The CDR3 is made up of 15 amino acids. In DNA, the CDR3 is TGTGCCAGCAGCGTAGAGGACAGTACTAATGAAAAACTGTTTTTT. Translation gives CASSVEDSTNEKLFF.

The chain recombines TRBV6-8 with TRBJ2-1; 7 bases are shared with TRBD2. The germline V gene encodes CDR1 MNHGY and CDR2 SAAAGT. The CDR3 contains 17 residues. V was pared by 2 bases and J by 7 bases, with 14 bases of the junction left unmatched. For the CDR3, the DNA is TGTGCCAGCAGTTACCCTAGGGGAGCGGGGCTGAAGAATGAGCAGTTCTTC. The encoded protein is CASSYPRGAGLKNEQFF.

This clone occurred once. This sequence joins TRBV6-1 and TRBJ1-2, with D hard to call. The CDR3 length is 13 residues. The V end lost 0 bases, the J end lost 3 bases, and 5 bases lay between the germline ends. In germline, CDR1 is MNHNS, CDR2 SASEGT. CDR3 bases: TGTGCCAGCAGTGAAGCTAGATACTATGGCTACACCTTC. It translates to CASSEARYYGYTF.

This rearrangement joins TRBV2 to TRBJ1-4; D is unresolved. CDR3 length: 15 residues. Per the germline V gene, CDR1 is SNHLY and CDR2 is FYNNEI. The germline V and J ends were trimmed by 5 bases and 5 bases, with 15 bases remaining between them. CDR3 bases: TGTGCCAGCAGTTACTTGACCGGGAAAAATGAAAAACTGTTTTTT. Amino acid sequence: CASSYLTGKNEKLFF.

In this sample, this clone turned up once. The gene calls are TRBV6-6 and TRBJ1-2; 9 positions agree with TRBD1. This CDR3 comprises 14 residues. Per germline, CDR1 MNHNY and CDR2 SVGAGI (reference sequence). Trimming cost V 2 bases and J 8 bases; bases outside gene matches: 6. This chain's CDR3 is CASSYTGGAEGYTF. CDR3 coding DNA: TGTGCCAGCAGTTACACAGGGGGCGCGGAAGGCTACACCTTC.

The rearrangement joins TRBV4-3 to TRBJ2-5; 10 bases map to TRBD1. The CDR3 length is 15 residues. The V gene's germline CDR1 is LGHNA and CDR2 YSLEER. V was pared by 4 bases and J by 7 bases, with 9 bases of the junction left unmatched. CDR3 residues: CASSPTVGQGGTQYF. CDR3 coding DNA: TGCGCCAGCAGCCCAACCGTTGGACAGGGGGGGACCCAGTACTTC.

V usage is TRBV28 and J usage is TRBJ1-1; 7 nucleotides line up with TRBD1. The CDR3 is made up of 16 amino acids. Trimming cost V 6 bases and J 2 bases; bases outside gene matches: 12. CDR1 and CDR2 from the germline V gene are MDHEN and SYDVKM. CDR3 nucleotide sequence: TGTGCCAGCAGAGAAGGGGGCATGAGAGTAAACACTGAAGCTTTCTTT. Translating it yields CASREGGMRVNTEAFF.

This sequence joins TRBV10-3 and TRBJ1-2; D may be TRBD1 (6 bases). V was shortened by 3 bases and J by 2 bases, with 22 bases between the two germline ends. Germline V gene sequence: CDR1 ENHRY, CDR2 SYGVKD. This CDR3 is built from 18 residues. The CDR3 region has the DNA TGTGCCATCAGTGACCCCACCTTTATGACAGGTGAAAACTATGGCTACACCTTC. As protein: CAISDPTFMTGENYGYTF.

This clone was counted ten times or more. The chain joins TRBV13 to TRBJ2-7, with TRBD2 identical over 8 bases. This CDR3 region has 16 residues. With V trimmed by 1 base and J by 7 bases, 12 bases remained unmatched. The germline gives CDR1 PRHDT, CDR2 FYEKMQ (reference sequence). CDR3 bases: TGTGCCAGCAGCTTAGCCTCGTTGGTAGCGGGGCCTGAGCAGTACTTC. It yields the protein CASSLASLVAGPEQYF.

This chain uses TRBV6-5 with TRBJ2-5, with D perhaps matching TRBD2 (6 bases). The V end lost 6 bases, the J end lost 10 bases, and 18 bases lay between the germline ends. Germline-derived CDR1 and CDR2 are MNHEY and SVGAGI. This CDR3 is built from 13 residues. The CDR3 region has the DNA TGTGCCAGCAGCCGCCTACTAGCATCCGGCCAGTACTTC. Translating gives CASSRLLASGQYF.

In DNA form, the CDR3 reads TGTGCCAGCTCCTTTGACGAGGGCGGCTACACCTTC. It translates to CASSFDEGGYTF. The chain carries TRBV18 and TRBJ1-2; no clear D. CDR1 is KGHSH, CDR2 LQKENI, per germline. CDR3 length: 12 amino acids. Trimming shortened V by 6 bases and J by 8 bases, and 13 bases separated the two germline ends.

CDR3 protein: CASSLDSGGMLGEQFF. The CDR3 nucleotides read TGTGCCAGCAGCTTGGATAGCGGGGGCATGTTGGGTGAGCAGTTCTTC. This chain joins TRBV7-3 and TRBJ2-1; 9 positions agree with TRBD2. Trimming removed 3 bases from V and 9 bases from J; junction bases left unmatched: 12. CDR1 and CDR2 from the germline V gene are SGHTA and FQGTGA. The CDR3 loop spans 16 amino acids.